The subject of this entry is one T cell receptor beta chain. Its specificity is not known. TCRdb reanalysed the reads using MiXCR and keeps one entry per CDR3 protein. The data contain about 570,000 distinct CDR3 sequences, just under 40% of them singletons. The CDR3 spans 14 residues. Trimming stripped 4 bases from V and 0 bases from J, with 10 bases between. Germline V lookup: CDR1 SGDLS, CDR2 YYNGEE. The sample comes from a study of T cell repertoires in cytomegalovirus infection. This clonotype was obtained from a human donor in good health (CMV status not recorded). Some clones in this sample may be carry-over from other donors' samples. Material: cultured PBMCs, obtained from culture after CMV antigen stimulation. The chain is built from TRBV9 and TRBJ1-1; possible D gene TRBD1, 5 bases. CDR3 region: CASSSDSLNTEAFF. In DNA, the CDR3 is TGTGCCAGCAGCTCAGACAGCCTGAACACTGAAGCTTTCTTT.